The 27 T cell receptor beta chains in this list originate from one sample, sequenced in a study of CD8+ T cells in alopecia areata. Reverse transcription of extracted RNA yielded cDNA, which provided the sequencing template. TCRdb's table, derived via immunoSEQ multiplex PCR, lists solely in-frame clones and lacks some. This sample has some 240,000 clones, with about three fifths found just once. Here the sequenced sample was CD4+ T cells sorted from blood, taken at week 0. Receptors were obtained from a human donor with alopecia areata.

The chain recombines TRBV25-1 with TRBJ1-4; D is ambiguous. V gave up 7 bases and J gave up 5 bases, with 11 bases separating them. The CDR3 totals 13 residues. The germline V gene has CDR1 MGHDK and CDR2 SYGVNS. DNA for the CDR3: TGTGCCAGCACGGAGACAAGAAATGAAAAACTGTTTTTT. Translation: CASTETRNEKLFF.

V usage is TRBV5-1 and J usage is TRBJ2-2; 7 bases line up with TRBD1. Germline loops: CDR1 SGHRS, CDR2 YFSETQ. Trimming took 5 bases from V and 4 from J; bases not matched to a gene: 8. The length of the CDR3 is 15 residues. The DNA for the CDR3 is TGCGCCAGCAGAAGACAGGGCGGACCCACCGGGGAGCTGTTTTTT. This codes for CASRRQGGPTGELFF. Full variable domain (missing parts from reference TRBV5-1 and TRBJ2-2): KAGVTQTPRYLIKTRGQQVTLSCSPISGHRSVSWYQQTPGQGLQFLFEYFSETQRNKGNFPGRFSGRQFSNSRSEMNVSTLELGDSALYLCASRRQGGPTGELFFGEGSRLTVL.

This clone has only one observation. The gene calls are TRBV7-9 and TRBJ1-2; D gene uncertain. The CDR3 spans 14 residues. Trimming pared 5 bases from V and 7 bases from J, leaving 17 bases between. Germline V gene lookup returns CDR1 SEHNR and CDR2 FQNEAQ (reference sequence). In nucleotides, the CDR3 is TGTGCCAGCAGCCCGGAAGGCCTGGGGAGTGGCTACACCTTC. It translates to CASSPEGLGSGYTF.

Only a few counts were recorded for this clone. Different DNA sequences within this sample yield the same CDR3. The V call is TRBV6-5, the J call TRBJ2-1; D not certain. V lost 8 bases, J lost 3 bases, and 5 bases lay in between. Germline V CDR1 and CDR2: MNHEY, SVGAGI. The CDR3 consists of 11 residues. The CDR3 DNA follows: TGTGCCAGCCGTGACTACAATGAGCAGTTCTTC. It yields the protein CASRDYNEQFF.

This clone came up a few times. The J gene is TRBJ2-3, the V gene TRBV29-1, with D perhaps matching TRBD1 (6 bases). V lost 1 base and J lost 12, with 17 bases in between. The length of the CDR3 is 13 residues. Germline V gene data show CDR1 as SQVTM and CDR2 as ANQGSEA. In DNA form, the CDR3 reads TGCAGCGTTGAAGTCGGAAAAGGGGGTTCCCAGTATTTT. Amino acids: CSVEVGKGGSQYF.

The chain carries TRBV2 and TRBJ1-5; 10 positions match TRBD1. Germline V gene data show CDR1 as SNHLY and CDR2 as FYNNEI. This CDR3 is 15 amino acids long. Trimming took 3 bases from V and 3 from J; bases not matched to a gene: 2. The CDR3 coding sequence is TGTGCCAGCAGTGAGGACAGGGGGTTCAATCAGCCCCAGCATTTT. Protein sequence: CASSEDRGFNQPQHF.

This clone turned up a few times. This chain uses TRBV5-1 with TRBJ2-1, with a tentative D call TRBD2 (7 bases). The CDR3 has 15 amino acids. Germline V gene data show CDR1 as SGHRS and CDR2 as YFSETQ. V was clipped by 0 bases and J by 1 base, with 8 bases between them. The CDR3 DNA reads as TGCGCCAGCAGCTTGGAGGGGGGGTCCTACAATGAGCAGTTCTTC. Its protein product is CASSLEGGSYNEQFF.

This chain joins TRBV7-2 and TRBJ1-4, with D perhaps TRBD1 (5 bases). CDR1 is SGHTA, CDR2 FQGNSA, per germline. Trimming stripped 0 bases from V and 6 bases from J, with 14 bases between. CDR3 size: 16 residues. DNA for the CDR3: TGTGCCAGCAGCTTAGCGGGTGGGGGTAGGGATGAAAAACTGTTTTTT. It specifies CASSLAGGGRDEKLFF.

This clone has only a few counts. The rearrangement uses TRBV19 and TRBJ2-1; TRBD1 matches at 7 bases. The V gene end was trimmed by 5 bases and the J gene end by 7 bases; junction bases not matched to a gene: 5. Germline V lookup: CDR1 LNHDA, CDR2 SQIVND (reference sequence). This CDR3 is built from 13 residues. Here the CDR3 reads CASSDRVRNEQFF. The CDR3 DNA sequence: TGTGCCAGTAGTGACAGGGTGAGGAATGAGCAGTTCTTC.

The chain recombines TRBV29-1 with TRBJ2-7, with 7 bases that match TRBD1. The CDR3 totals 14 residues. V shed 6 bases, J shed 0 bases, and the junction held 8 bases outside the gene matches. Germline CDR1 is SQVTM and CDR2 is ANQGSEA. For the CDR3, the DNA is TGCAGCGTCCGCGACAGGGTAATCTCCTACGAGCAGTACTTC. This codes for CSVRDRVISYEQYF.

This clone appeared a few times. This chain joins TRBV29-1 and TRBJ2-4, with D possibly TRBD1 on 5 matching bases. Trimming shortened V by 1 base and J by 0 bases, and 16 bases separated the two germline ends. This CDR3 has 17 residues. Per the germline V gene, CDR1 is SQVTM and CDR2 is ANQGSEA. The CDR3 region has the DNA TGCAGCGTTGAAGGGGAAAGGCAGGGATTAGCCAAAAACATTCAGTACTTC. It yields the protein CSVEGERQGLAKNIQYF.

The sample holds a few counts of this clone. The CDR3 region has the DNA TGCAGCGCACAAAAAGGGACAGGGGGGGTCGAGCAGTACTTC. Protein product: CSAQKGTGGVEQYF. The genes are TRBV29-1 and TRBJ2-7; 11 bases are a match to TRBD1. The junction had 11 bases not matched to a gene; V was cut back by 7 bases and J by 6 bases. The CDR3 spans 14 residues. The germline gives CDR1 SQVTM, CDR2 ANQGSEA.

The gene calls are TRBV7-2 and TRBJ1-6; the match to TRBD1 covers 11 bases. Looked up from germline, CDR1 is SGHTA and CDR2 is FQGNSA. The CDR3 extends over 15 amino acids. With V trimmed by 0 bases and J by 13 bases, 5 bases remained unmatched. For the CDR3, the DNA is TGTGCCAGCAGCTTAGCCGGGACAGGGGGTCCCCCCCTCCACTTT. Translated, it gives CASSLAGTGGPPLHF.

Written as DNA, the CDR3 is TGTGCCAGCAGCCTCGCTGGGGGGGACACTGAAGCTTTCTTT. Amino acids: CASSLAGGDTEAFF. The gene calls are TRBV11-1 and TRBJ1-1, with D possibly matching TRBD1 (5 bases). The CDR3 is 14 amino acids. In germline, CDR1 is SGHAT, CDR2 FQDESV (reference sequence). V was pared by 5 bases and J by 3 bases, with 13 bases between.

V usage is TRBV18 and J usage is TRBJ2-6; D is uncertain. Germline V gene sequence: CDR1 KGHSH, CDR2 LQKENI. The V and J ends lost 0 bases and 4 bases respectively, with 1 base between them. The CDR3 contains 13 residues. CDR3 nucleotide sequence: TGTGCCAGCTCACCACCGGGGGCCAACGTCCTGACTTTC. Protein sequence: CASSPPGANVLTF.

The chain is built from TRBV30 and TRBJ2-1, with D perhaps TRBD1 (5 bases). The CDR3 consists of 11 residues. Germline-derived CDR1 and CDR2 are GTSNPN and SVGIG (reference sequence). Between the trimmed V and J ends, which lost 0 bases and 10 bases, there was a span of 7 bases. The CDR3 loop reads CAWSVSGEQFF. The CDR3 bases are TGTGCCTGGAGTGTATCAGGGGAGCAGTTCTTC.

This clone was seen just once. This chain links TRBV5-6 with TRBJ1-3; D gene unclear. V was clipped by 2 bases and J by 0 bases, with 6 bases between them. Germline CDR1 reads SGHDT; CDR2 reads YYEEEE. The CDR3 spans 14 residues. The CDR3 nucleotides read TGTGCCAGCAGCTTCCGCCACTCTGGAAACACCATATATTTT. It specifies CASSFRHSGNTIYF.

This clone appeared once. The rearrangement joins TRBV29-1 to TRBJ2-7; 12 bases line up with TRBD2. After removal of 5 bases from V and 6 bases from J, the junction contained 5 bases not matched to a gene. The V gene's germline CDR1 is SQVTM and CDR2 ANQGSEA. This CDR3 region has 13 residues. DNA for the CDR3: TGCAGCGTTCTCGGACTAGCGGGACTCGAGCAGTACTTC. It specifies CSVLGLAGLEQYF.

This clone was counted a few times. The chain joins TRBV19 to TRBJ2-1, with D maybe TRBD2 (6 bases). Per germline, CDR1 LNHDA and CDR2 SQIVND (reference sequence). The V gene lost 5 bases and the J gene lost 10 bases, with 21 bases spanning the gap. The CDR3 is made up of 15 amino acids. The CDR3 DNA sequence: TGTGCCAGTAGTCTTACCGGGACTGGACAATTGGAGCAGTTCTTC. This encodes CASSLTGTGQLEQFF.

The table lists this clone with a few counts. The CDR3 loop is CASTLHSTNEQFF. In DNA form, the CDR3 reads TGTGCCAGCACCTTACATTCTACCAATGAGCAGTTCTTC. The chain is built from TRBV27 and TRBJ2-1; no definite D call. V gave up 7 bases and J gave up 6 bases, with 13 bases separating them. The CDR3 consists of 13 residues. From germline, CDR1 is MNHEY and CDR2 SMNVEV (reference sequence).

The chain couples TRBV29-1 to TRBJ1-2; unclear D gene. This CDR3 region has 10 residues. Trimming took 2 bases from V and 8 from J, leaving 6 bases between them. Germline CDR1 and CDR2: SQVTM and ANQGSEA. CDR3 nucleotides: TGCAGCGTTGAATTTGGAGGCTACACCTTC. Translation: CSVEFGGYTF.

The chain links TRBV25-1 to TRBJ1-4; D is unclear. Germline loops: CDR1 MGHDK, CDR2 SYGVNS. V lost 3 bases to trimming and J lost 2 bases, with 13 bases between them. The CDR3 has 16 residues. The DNA for the CDR3 is TGTGCCAGCAGTGAGGGGTCGACAAATACTAATGAAAAACTGTTTTTT. Encoded protein: CASSEGSTNTNEKLFF.

The chain combines TRBV29-1 with TRBJ2-3, with D maybe TRBD1 (6 bases). The ends were cut back, 3 bases at V and 3 bases at J, with 13 bases in the middle. This CDR3 is 14 amino acids long. Germline V lookup: CDR1 SQVTM, CDR2 ANQGSEA. The chain's CDR3 is CSVEEQGRTDTQYF. CDR3 in DNA: TGCAGCGTTGAGGAACAGGGTAGGACAGATACGCAGTATTTT.

Only a few counts were recorded for this clone. The chain carries TRBV30 and TRBJ1-1; 7 bases are a match to TRBD1. Per germline, CDR1 GTSNPN and CDR2 SVGIG (reference sequence). Trimming at V came to 0 bases and at J to 8 bases, leaving 3 bases not matched to a gene. There are 12 residues in the CDR3. The CDR3 protein is CAWSVARGEAFF. The CDR3 coding sequence is TGTGCCTGGAGTGTAGCCAGGGGGGAAGCTTTCTTT.

J is TRBJ2-1 and V is TRBV5-6, with 7 bases matching TRBD1. V was pared by 4 bases and J by 8 bases, with 15 bases of the junction left unmatched. The CDR3 has 16 residues. Germline V gene sequence: CDR1 SGHDT, CDR2 YYEEEE. For the CDR3, the DNA is TGTGCCAGCAGCGCTGAACAGGGGTGGTTTGAGTATGAGCAGTTCTTC. Amino acid sequence: CASSAEQGWFEYEQFF.

The genes are TRBV11-2 and TRBJ2-7; 7 nucleotides match TRBD1. Germline V gene sequence: CDR1 SGHAT, CDR2 FQNNGV. The V gene end was trimmed by 6 bases and the J gene end by 5 bases; junction bases not matched to a gene: 10. This CDR3 is 14 amino acids long. CDR3 in DNA: TGTGCCAGCAGAGATAACGGACAGGCAGACGAGCAGTACTTC. It specifies CASRDNGQADEQYF.

In DNA form, the CDR3 reads TGTGCCTGGAGTGAAGGCGTGAACACTGAAGCTTTCTTT. It encodes CAWSEGVNTEAFF. The genes are TRBV30 and TRBJ1-1; D is undetermined. The CDR3 totals 13 residues. CDR1 is GTSNPN and CDR2 is SVGIG in the germline V gene (reference sequence). V lost 1 base and J lost 0, with 6 bases in between.